This T cell receptor beta chain was profiled in a study of cytomegalovirus exposure and HLA in healthy donors. Whole-study results and caveats: CMV serostatus stood as the only immune exposure information on hand. The authors considered a cluster of highly shared sequence variants likely to be a sequencing artifact. For most TCR beta V segments, an earlier analysis put the productive rate at about 90% or about 30% of the time.

The table lists this clone with a count of one. Antigen unknown. Trimming took 1 base from V and 13 from J, leaving 3 bases between them. CDR3 length: 9 residues. Germline assignment: CDR1 SGHVS and CDR2 FQNEAQ. A multiplex PCR was run with 60 Vbeta primers and 13 Jbeta primers. Generated by immunoSEQ multiplex PCR, the TCRdb table keeps only in-frame clones and is missing some. The sample includes roughly 180,000 clones, 78% of them seen just once. Source material: PBMCs. The chain has TRBV7-8 and TRBJ2-3; D is unresolved. This receptor was obtained from a woman in her 50s in good health and CMV-seropositive. The CDR3 region is CASSLVKYF. DNA of the CDR3: TGTGCCAGCAGCTTAGTAAAGTATTTT.